This TCR beta chain was captured by sequencing in a study of long-term antiretroviral therapy in people with HIV. The libraries were made with immunoSEQ v3.0 at survey level. TCRdb keeps only in-frame clones here, not all; method: immunoSEQ multiplex PCR. The repertoire has about 24,000 clones, roughly 84% of them found once; the top ten carry less than 2.5%. By share of the sample, this clone is large. Trimming cost V 3 bases and J 3 bases, with 14 bases left between them. Looked up from germline, CDR1 is SGHRS and CDR2 is YFSETQ. This CDR3 has 15 amino acids. Source: unsorted PBMCs, taken 3 years after starting antiretroviral therapy. The TCR originated in a middle-aged man with HIV. This chain joins TRBV5-1 and TRBJ2-3, with D tentatively TRBD1 (7 bases). The CDR3 coding sequence is TGCGCCAGCAGCTGGGGGGACAGTTATACAGATACGCAGTATTTT. Protein: CASSWGDSYTDTQYF.